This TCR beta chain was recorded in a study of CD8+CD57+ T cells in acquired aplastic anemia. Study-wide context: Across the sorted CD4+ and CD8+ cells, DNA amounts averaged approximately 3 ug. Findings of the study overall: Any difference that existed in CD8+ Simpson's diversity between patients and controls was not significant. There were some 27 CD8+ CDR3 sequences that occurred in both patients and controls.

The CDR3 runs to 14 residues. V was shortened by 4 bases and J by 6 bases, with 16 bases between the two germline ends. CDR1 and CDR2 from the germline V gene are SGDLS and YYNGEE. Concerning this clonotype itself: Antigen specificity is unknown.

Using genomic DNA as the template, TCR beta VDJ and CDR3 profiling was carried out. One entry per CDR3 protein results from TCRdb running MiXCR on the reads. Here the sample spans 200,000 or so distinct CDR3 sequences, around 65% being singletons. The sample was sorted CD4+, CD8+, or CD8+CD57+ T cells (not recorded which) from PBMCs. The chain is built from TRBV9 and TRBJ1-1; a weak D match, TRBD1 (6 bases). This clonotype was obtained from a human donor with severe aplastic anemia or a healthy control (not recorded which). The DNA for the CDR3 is TGTGCCAGCAGCCCCCCAGGATCAGGGGCTGAAGCTTTCTTT. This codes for CASSPPGSGAEAFF.